Presented here are 22 T cell receptor beta chains from one specimen sequenced in a study of cytomegalovirus exposure and HLA in healthy donors. The repertoire was sequenced with immunoSEQ multiplex PCR; TCRdb's copy has only in-frame clones and lacks some. The data contain 200,000 or so clones, around 83% of them seen just once; the ten biggest clones take up 13%. Sequencing was performed on PBMCs. The receptor set was obtained from a woman in her twenties or thirties in good health and CMV-seropositive.

CDR3 DNA sequence: TGTGCCAGCAGCTTAGGACAAAGGAAGCAGTACTTC. The encoded protein is CASSLGQRKQYF. The chain links TRBV7-6 to TRBJ2-7; no firm D call. Trimming cost V 1 base and J 8 bases, with 9 bases left between them. Per germline, CDR1 SGHVS and CDR2 FNYEAQ. This CDR3 is built from 12 residues.

V is TRBV6-1 and J is TRBJ2-4, with 7 positions matching TRBD2. CDR3 length: 12 amino acids. The V gene end was trimmed by 6 bases and the J gene end by 6 bases; junction bases not matched to a gene: 2. The germline V gene has CDR1 MNHNS and CDR2 SASEGT. CDR3 in DNA: TGTGCCAGCAGCACGGGGGGAAACATTCAGTACTTC. The encoded protein is CASSTGGNIQYF.

The chain joins TRBV6-1 to TRBJ2-2; 14 bases map to TRBD2. The CDR3 covers 15 residues. Germline-derived CDR1 and CDR2 are MNHNS and SASEGT. Losses at the gene ends were 7 bases for V and 8 bases for J; bases not matched to a gene: 6. Here the CDR3 DNA reads TGTGCCAGCATGCCGGGACTAGCGGGAGAAGGGGAGCTGTTTTTT. Translation gives CASMPGLAGEGELFF.

The chain joins TRBV9 to TRBJ2-5; 10 nucleotides agree with TRBD2. In germline, CDR1 is SGDLS, CDR2 YYNGEE. The CDR3 contains 16 residues. Trimming cost V 4 bases and J 5 bases; bases outside gene matches: 11. The CDR3 nucleotides are TGTGCCAGCAGCTCCCCCGGGACTAGCGCTCGGGAGACCCAGTACTTC. This gives the protein CASSSPGTSARETQYF.

The chain carries TRBV7-9 and TRBJ2-3, with D possibly being TRBD2 (6 bases). Trimming left V 0 bases short and J 4 bases short, with 11 bases between. The CDR3 loop spans 15 amino acids. Germline V gene lookup returns CDR1 SEHNR and CDR2 FQNEAQ (reference sequence). CDR3 nucleotides: TGTGCCAGCAGCTTAGCTTTGGGCGGGGCAGATACGCAGTATTTT. It specifies CASSLALGGADTQYF. The full variable domain, with the rest looked up from reference TRBV7-9 and TRBJ2-3, is DTGVSQNPRHKITKRGQNVTFRCDPISEHNRLYWYRQTLGQGPEFLTYFQNEAQLEKSRLLSDRFSAERPKGSFSTLEIQRTEQGDSAMYLCASSLALGGADTQYFGPGTRLTVL.

This sequence joins TRBV6-5 and TRBJ1-3; no firm D call. The length of the CDR3 is 14 residues. Germline CDR1 MNHEY, CDR2 SVGAGI. V was trimmed by 2 bases and J by 0 bases, leaving 5 bases between them. CDR3 sequence reads: CASSYGVSGNTIYF. The CDR3 DNA follows: TGTGCCAGCAGTTACGGAGTCTCTGGAAACACCATATATTTT.

The V gene is TRBV19, the J gene TRBJ1-1; TRBD1 aligns across 8 bases. Germline V gene data show CDR1 as LNHDA and CDR2 as SQIVND (reference sequence). CDR3 length: 14 amino acids. V lost 5 bases and J lost 10; bases outside the gene matches: 12. For the CDR3, the DNA is TGTGCCAGTAGTGCATCGGACAGGGACTTGTTAGCTTTCTTT. Amino acids: CASSASDRDLLAFF.

This chain uses TRBV6-5 with TRBJ2-1; D call uncertain. Trimming shortened V by 6 bases and J by 7 bases, and 13 bases separated the two germline ends. Germline V gene lookup returns CDR1 MNHEY and CDR2 SVGAGI. There are 13 residues in the CDR3. The CDR3 loop reads CASSREATNEQFF. The CDR3 region has the DNA TGTGCCAGCAGCCGCGAGGCTACTAATGAGCAGTTCTTC.

CDR3 sequence (DNA): TGTGCCAGTAGTATCGTACATCCACCCTACGAGCAGTACTTC. Residues: CASSIVHPPYEQYF. This chain joins TRBV19 and TRBJ2-7, with D uncertain. V dropped 3 bases and J dropped 2 bases, with 11 bases sitting between them. Germline CDR1 reads LNHDA; CDR2 reads SQIVND (reference sequence). The CDR3 runs to 14 residues.

The chain has TRBV27 and TRBJ2-2, with D tentatively TRBD1 (6 bases). Germline V gene data show CDR1 as MNHEY and CDR2 as SMNVEV (reference sequence). The CDR3 totals 14 residues. V lost 6 bases and J lost 3, with 11 bases in between. The CDR3 sequence is CASRIQGYTGELFF. The CDR3 DNA reads TGTGCCAGCAGAATCCAGGGGTACACCGGGGAGCTGTTTTTT.

The chain joins TRBV18 to TRBJ1-1, with D uncertain. V was trimmed by 3 bases and J by 4 bases, leaving 9 bases between them. The CDR3 covers 13 residues. The germline V gene encodes CDR1 KGHSH and CDR2 LQKENI. CDR3 sequence: CASSPREGTEAFF. As DNA, the CDR3 is TGTGCCAGCTCACCCCGCGAGGGCACTGAAGCTTTCTTT.

The rearrangement uses TRBV27 and TRBJ2-1, with TRBD1 matching over 7 bases. Per germline, CDR1 MNHEY and CDR2 SMNVEV (reference sequence). The CDR3 has 12 residues. The J segment lost 15 bases and the V segment lost 6 bases, leaving 11 bases of the junction unmatched. CDR3 amino acids: CASRTGTAGLFF. The CDR3 nucleotides read TGTGCCAGCAGGACCGGGACAGCCGGTCTGTTCTTC.

CDR3 in DNA: TGTGCCAGCAGCTTAGAACAGTCAAACACCATATATTTT. Protein: CASSLEQSNTIYF. V is TRBV7-6 and J is TRBJ1-3; D uncertain. The germline V gene has CDR1 SGHVS and CDR2 FNYEAQ. V was clipped by 1 base and J by 6 bases, with 7 bases between them. The CDR3 length is 13 residues.

This rearrangement joins TRBV7-9 to TRBJ2-3, with TRBD1 as a possible D gene (6 bases). Germline V CDR1 and CDR2: SEHNR, FQNEAQ (reference sequence). The CDR3 contains 14 residues. The germline V and J ends were trimmed by 6 bases and 6 bases, with 16 bases remaining between them. The CDR3 coding sequence is TGTGCCAGCAGTCTCCTGGACAGTGCGGATACGCAGTATTTT. This encodes CASSLLDSADTQYF.

J is TRBJ2-1 and V is TRBV7-8; tentative D call: TRBD1 (6 bases). Trimming shortened V by 4 bases and J by 6 bases, and 16 bases separated the two germline ends. Per germline, CDR1 SGHVS and CDR2 FQNEAQ. The CDR3 contains 15 residues. CDR3 sequence: CASSSLGGHRNEQFF. As DNA, the CDR3 is TGTGCCAGCAGCTCCCTTGGGGGACACCGCAATGAGCAGTTCTTC.

V gene TRBV5-6 combines with J gene TRBJ2-1; TRBD2 matches at 9 bases. Germline V gives CDR1 SGHDT, CDR2 YYEEEE. With V trimmed by 4 bases and J by 3 bases, 8 bases remained unmatched. The CDR3 contains 16 residues. The CDR3 loop reads CASSTVGLAGYNEQFF. The CDR3 DNA is TGTGCCAGCAGCACGGTGGGACTAGCTGGCTACAATGAGCAGTTCTTC.

The chain joins TRBV25-1 to TRBJ1-2, with D unresolved. Germline CDR1 MGHDK, CDR2 SYGVNS. This CDR3 is 16 amino acids long. V shed 0 bases and J shed 2 bases, with 13 bases lying between them. The CDR3 DNA sequence: TGTGCCAGCAGTGAATACGATTGGCAGTTCAACTATGGCTACACCTTC. Protein sequence: CASSEYDWQFNYGYTF.

V usage is TRBV2 and J usage is TRBJ2-1, with TRBD2 matching over 7 bases. Trimming took 4 bases from V and 2 from J; bases not matched to a gene: 5. CDR1 and CDR2 from the germline V gene are SNHLY and FYNNEI. The CDR3 spans 15 residues. The CDR3 DNA is TGTGCCAGCAGTGGGCGGGAGTTCGCCTACAATGAGCAGTTCTTC. Its translation: CASSGREFAYNEQFF.

This chain uses TRBV5-6 with TRBJ2-5, with TRBD2 matching over 14 bases. Germline V gene lookup returns CDR1 SGHDT and CDR2 YYEEEE. The CDR3 length is 18 residues. The ends lost 4 bases at V and 3 bases at J; junction bases unmatched: 11. The CDR3 DNA is TGTGCCAGCAGCCCACGGACTAGCGGGAGGACCCAAAAAGAGACCCAGTACTTC. Protein: CASSPRTSGRTQKETQYF.

As for this clone: An end of the junction does not agree with germline; a read error may underlie this. The rearrangement joins TRBV15 to TRBJ1-5; unclear D gene. Germline assignment: CDR1 LNHNV and CDR2 YYDKDF (reference sequence). The CDR3 sequence is 15 residues long. The CDR3 reads CATSRERASNQPQHF. The CDR3 DNA follows: TGTGCCACCAGCCGAGAGAGGGCTAGCAATCAGCCCCAGCATTTT.

The chain recombines TRBV6-5 with TRBJ2-1; 7 bases fit TRBD2. With 1 base clipped from V and 0 bases from J, the junction kept 3 bases outside the gene matches. Germline V gives CDR1 MNHEY, CDR2 SVGAGI. This CDR3 spans 16 amino acids. CDR3 bases: TGTGCCAGCAGTTACTTAGCGGGCCGCTCCTACAATGAGCAGTTCTTC. This sequence encodes CASSYLAGRSYNEQFF.

This chain joins TRBV6-5 and TRBJ2-7, with TRBD2 matching 7 bases. J was trimmed by 3 bases and V by 2 bases; bases with no gene match: 4. Germline-derived CDR1 and CDR2 are MNHEY and SVGAGI. The CDR3 totals 14 residues. CDR3 sequence (DNA): TGTGCCAGCAGTTACGGCGCGGGAGTCTACGAGCAGTACTTC. It encodes CASSYGAGVYEQYF.